The present entry profiles one T cell receptor (beta chain) with its context. The antigen it recognizes is unknown. Per-base qualities were not stored, and no clone one base away is much larger. The data were obtained in a study of CD8+ T cells in alopecia areata (dated by TCRdb to 2016 to 2018). Background on the whole study: The treated patients, all with moderate-to-severe alopecia areata, were enrolled in an open-label pilot trial of oral tofacitinib given at 5 to 10 mg twice daily. Tofacitinib was administered for 6 to 18 months, and 6 months of follow-up off drug were then conducted to assess delayed response and recurrence. In treated patients, disease severity was measured using the SALT score, which gives the percentage of scalp surface area affected. To study T cell clonal expansion in alopecia areata, the researchers applied high-throughput TCRbeta sequencing to both the C3H/HeJ mouse model and human patients. Human TCRbeta sequencing covered scalp tissue and sorted CD4+ and CD8+ peripheral blood T cells from patchy and totalis/universalis alopecia areata patients and healthy controls. Biopsies were taken from tofacitinib-treated patients at baseline and at 4 and 24 weeks of treatment, and a later scalp biopsy was taken in several of the tofacitinib-treated patients. Clonality in the scalp was compared among normal scalp (n=4), patchy alopecia areata scalp (n=8), and alopecia totalis/universalis scalp (n=8). RNA was extracted with the PAXgene miRNA kit for fixed scalp, the miRNeasy kit for PBMCs, and the RNeasy kit for mouse skin. TCRbeta CDR3 regions were amplified by immunoSEQ multiplex PCR with 35 Vbeta forward and 13 Jbeta reverse primers. What the authors observed across the whole study: Compared with mice, TCR sequences shared between patients were less clear, possibly partly because of HLA diversity across the patient population. Tofacitinib significantly lowered scalp clonality and the number of expanded CD8+ clones among the top 100 scalp clones. Many expanded lesional clones persisted in scalp and blood during tofacitinib treatment, which may partly explain relapse after stopping treatment. Resident alphabeta T cells in normal human skin are also sequenced, complicating scalp TCR repertoire analysis, unlike mouse skin dominated by gammadelta T cells. The treated cohort was small, with a single nonresponder, so links between baseline CD8+ expansion and response need larger studies. Lesional scalp, especially in alopecia totalis/universalis, showed higher clonality and more expanded CD8+ clones than normal scalp, suggesting antigenic drive.

From a lookup of the germline V gene, CDR1 and CDR2 are SQVTM and ANQGSEA. Taken from cysteine to phenylalanine, the CDR3 has 10 residues. Here the CDR3 DNA is all that survives: 30 bases in frame from base 1. The junction carries 6 bases between V and J, which are trimmed by 4 bases and 6 bases respectively. Library construction relied on the immunoSEQ multiplex PCR assay. RNA was extracted from all samples and reverse transcribed into cDNA as template for TCR sequencing. First-strand cDNA was synthesized with SuperScript III using a 2:1 mix of oligo-dT and random hexamers. A synthetic immune receptor repertoire was used to measure amplification bias, and any remaining bias was corrected computationally. For the original study's pipeline: After raw reads were preprocessed to remove errors, the CDR3 was defined following IMGT conventions as running from the conserved cysteine to phenylalanine. Clonality was computed as 1 minus the Shannon entropy, with the entropy normalized by log2 of the number of productive unique TCRs. Scalp TCRbeta sequences were cross-referenced with sorted blood CD4 and CD8 repertoires so that the CD4 or CD8 identity of scalp clones could be inferred. In TCRdb, the immuneACCESS table is reduced to in-frame sequences with V and J assigned. These tables do not hold every clone; where another copy was compared, an unresolved V gene accounts for under half, and the others remain unexplained. From that table come the V and J calls and clone size; the DNA was used to work out D and trimming. The sample includes about 200,000 clones, with roughly three fifths observed a single time. The ten largest clones capture approximately 3.4% of the sample.

The sample's time point label, in plain terms: around 4 weeks on oral tofacitinib. The label giving this sample's treatment or condition can be read as: oral pan-JAK inhibitor, 5-10 mg twice daily. Peripheral blood and lesional scalp punch biopsies were obtained from patients with alopecia areata. PBMCs were isolated by density centrifugation and stained for CD3, CD4 and CD8, after which CD4+ and CD8+ T cells were sorted on a FACSAria. In this chain, TRBV29-1 is recombined with TRBJ1-2; the D gene cannot be named for sure. This specimen was CD4+ T cells sorted from blood, taken at week 4, from a patient treated with tofacitinib. This TCR came from a human donor with alopecia areata. At the DNA level, the sequence is TGCAGCGTTGGAGGCGATGGCTACACCTTC. It specifies CSVGGDGYTF. The entire variable domain, with the stretches around the CDR3 drawn from the reference TRBV29-1 and TRBJ1-2 proteins, is SAVISQKPSRDICQRGTSLTIQCQVDSQVTMMFWYRQQPGQSLTLIATANQGSEATYESGFVIDKFPISRPNLTFSTLTVSNMSPEDSSIYLCSVGGDGYTFGSGTRLTVV.